This TCR beta chain was identified in a study of cytomegalovirus exposure and HLA in healthy donors. The CDR3 is made up of 13 amino acids. V was trimmed by 9 bases and J by 8 bases, leaving 19 bases between them. Germline assignment: CDR1 SNHLY and CDR2 FYNNEI. PCR used 60 Vbeta primers and 13 Jbeta primers. Clones were read by immunoSEQ multiplex PCR, and TCRdb kept only the in-frame ones, dropping some. The top ten hold about 14% of the sample, which has 180,000 or so clones, over 60% seen once. The chain employs TRBV2 and TRBJ1-2, with D tentatively TRBD1 (5 bases). This TCR was recovered from a man aged 50 to 59 in good health and CMV-seropositive. Sequenced material: PBMCs. The CDR3 DNA follows: TGTGCCAGGACCAAGGACACGCGGCTGGGCTACACCTTC. Its translation is CARTKDTRLGYTF.